This T cell receptor (beta chain) comes out of a study of T-cell reconstitution after alpha-beta-depleted transplantation in children. J gave up 5 bases and V 5 bases, and 10 bases lay outside the gene matches. CDR3 size: 14 residues. The V gene's germline CDR1 is SQVTM and CDR2 ANQGSEA. The library targeted TCRbeta and was prepared with unique molecular identifiers. TCRdb fed the PCR reads into MiXCR, producing one record per CDR3 protein. The profile covers more than 150,000 distinct CDR3 sequences, with approximately 14% appearing a single time and 13% taken by the ten largest. This sample comprised PBMCs from the stem cell graft donor, obtained from the stem cell graft. The sequence came from a human donor who donated a stem cell graft to a child with acute lymphoblastic leukemia. The chain uses TRBV29-1 and TRBJ2-7, with 9 nucleotides matching TRBD2. CDR3 bases: TGCAGCGTTTACGCCACGGGACTAGCCCACGAGCAGTACTTC. Translating it yields CSVYATGLAHEQYF.